This TCR beta chain derives from a study of blood T cell repertoires in COVID-19. Looking at the study overall: The United States, Italy and Spain provided the acute and convalescent COVID-19 samples.

The junction had 6 bases not matched to a gene; V was cut back by 0 bases and J by 0 bases. The CDR3 contains 17 residues. The germline CDR1 and CDR2 sequences are MNHEY and SVGEGT. Original methodology: Reference gene primer amplification gave nucleated cell count estimates. Libraries were prepared by immunoSEQ multiplex PCR; TCRdb keeps only in-frame clonotypes and omits some of them. V and J calls plus clone size are reproduced from that table; the DNA served to infer D and trimming. This sample yields 200,000 to 250,000 clones, of which approximately 80% are seen a single time; roughly 13% belongs to the top ten.

The chain couples TRBV6-2 or TRBV6-3 to TRBJ2-7; 9 nucleotides match TRBD1. This clonotype was obtained from a human donor in a cohort sampled during active COVID-19. Sequences were obtained from peripheral blood. CDR3 bases: TGTGCCAGCAGTTACTCGACAGGGGGGGCCGGCTCCTACGAGCAGTACTTC. Protein product: CASSYSTGGAGSYEQYF.